These T cell receptor beta chains were read from a single sample in a study of beta chain features in type 1 diabetes. The data were produced by immunoSEQ multiplex PCR, yet TCRdb's version contains in-frame clones alone and is incomplete. The sample lists 200,000 to 250,000 clones; approximately 14% were seen once. The sample consisted of naive CD4+ T cells from blood. The receptor set was obtained from a woman aged 40 to 55 in good health. Each CDR3 is given with its conserved first and last residue. The D gene is left open where the match is weak. A clone size is listed for some rows: how often the clone was seen (once, few, many), or a class if it is expanded.

TGTGCCAGCAGTCCGGACTTCTACGAGCAGTACTTC,CASSPDFYEQYF,NA,few,TRBV7-9,TRBJ2-7
TGTGCCAGCAGTGGAGGGGGTGACACTGAAGCTTTCTTT,CASSGGGDTEAFF,NA,NA,TRBV25-1,TRBJ1-1
TGTGCCATCAGTGGAGGACAGCTCCCGGGAAACGAGCAGTACTTC,CAISGGQLPGNEQYF,NA,NA,TRBV10-3,TRBJ2-7
TGTGCCAGCAGACCCCGGGACAGGGGTTTGTTTGAAAAACTGTTTTTT,CASRPRDRGLFEKLFF,TRBD1,NA,TRBV27,TRBJ1-4
TGTGCCAGTCTACCCGAACTAGCCAAAAACATTCAGTACTTC,CASLPELAKNIQYF,NA,few,TRBV2,TRBJ2-4
TGTGCTAGTGGGCTAGGACAGGCTAGCAATCAGCCCCAGCATTTT,CASGLGQASNQPQHF,TRBD1,few,TRBV12-5,TRBJ1-5
TGTGCCAGCAGTCCAGGTCTGCGACAGCAAGAGACCCAGTACTTC,CASSPGLRQQETQYF,NA,few,TRBV25-1,TRBJ2-5
TGTGCCAGCTCACCTTCTGGGACTAGCCACCAAGAGACCCAGTACTTC,CASSPSGTSHQETQYF,TRBD2,NA,TRBV18,TRBJ2-5
TGTGCCAGCAGCCACCCAGGGAGGACTGAAGCTTTCTTT,CASSHPGRTEAFF,NA,NA,TRBV7-9,TRBJ1-1
TGTGCCAGCAGCTTACTGTCGGACAGGGCAGCCCACGAGCAGTACTTC,CASSLLSDRAAHEQYF,TRBD1,few,TRBV7-6,TRBJ2-7
TGTGCCAGCAGGAGGTCGGAGGTTAACTATGGCTACACCTTC,CASRRSEVNYGYTF,NA,few,TRBV2,TRBJ1-2
TGCGCCAGCAGCCACGGGGCTAGCGGGGGGGGACAAGAGACCCAGTACTTC,CASSHGASGGGQETQYF,TRBD2,NA,TRBV5-1,TRBJ2-5
TGTGCCAGCAGCCCTCGGGTCCTAGCGGGAAGTAGCACAGATACGCAGTATTTT,CASSPRVLAGSSTDTQYF,TRBD2,NA,TRBV7-7,TRBJ2-3
TGCGCCAGCAGACGGACAGGGTCCTACGAGCAGTACTTC,CASRRTGSYEQYF,TRBD1,many,TRBV4-1,TRBJ2-7
TGTGCCAGCACTACAGGAAGTGGCTACACCTTC,CASTTGSGYTF,NA,NA,TRBV6-6,TRBJ1-2
TGCAGCGTTGAAGCGACAGGGCGTTTGGGCTACACCTTC,CSVEATGRLGYTF,TRBD1,NA,TRBV29-1,TRBJ1-2
TGCGCCAGCAGCTTGGCCGTCGACTTCTACGAGCAGTACTTC,CASSLAVDFYEQYF,NA,few,TRBV5-1,TRBJ2-7
TGTGCCAGCAGCTTGGTCGGGACACGCGTCTATGGCTACACCTTC,CASSLVGTRVYGYTF,NA,few,TRBV5-4,TRBJ1-2
TGTGCCAGCAGCTTAATGACGGGGAGCACAGATACGCAGTATTTT,CASSLMTGSTDTQYF,NA,NA,TRBV7-2,TRBJ2-3
TGTGCCAGCTCACCAGGGCCGAGACTACAGGGGTCACCCCTCCACTTT,CASSPGPRLQGSPLHF,TRBD1,few,TRBV18,TRBJ1-6
TGTGCCAGCAGCTTCGTGGGGGGACCTAACAATGAGCAGTTCTTC,CASSFVGGPNNEQFF,NA,NA,TRBV7-8,TRBJ2-1
TGTGCCAGCAGCGCCCAAGGACAGGGAAACACTGAAGCTTTCTTT,CASSAQGQGNTEAFF,TRBD1,NA,TRBV9,TRBJ1-1
TGTGCCAGCAGCTTGGCGACAGGACCTGGCTATGGCTACACCTTC,CASSLATGPGYGYTF,NA,NA,TRBV5-6,TRBJ1-2
TGCGCCAGCAGAGAAAACCTCCGGGACAGAAGACGAAATGAGCAGTTCTTC,CASRENLRDRRRNEQFF,TRBD1,NA,TRBV4-1,TRBJ2-1
TGTGCCAGCAGCTTCGCGGGTGGCCGCCGGGAGACCCAGTACTTC,CASSFAGGRRETQYF,NA,NA,TRBV5-4,TRBJ2-5
TGTGCCAGCAGCCTGGGACAGGGAAAAGCTGGCTACACCTTC,CASSLGQGKAGYTF,TRBD1,few,TRBV7-9,TRBJ1-2
TGCGCCAGCAGCTTGAGTACAGACTATGGCTACACCTTC,CASSLSTDYGYTF,NA,NA,TRBV5-1,TRBJ1-2
TGTGCCAGTAGTATTCCTAGCGGGGGATCAACAGATACGCAGTATTTT,CASSIPSGGSTDTQYF,TRBD2,few,TRBV19,TRBJ2-3
TGTGCCAGCAGTGAAGCATCAGGGACCCAGTACTTC,CASSEASGTQYF,NA,NA,TRBV6-1,TRBJ2-5
TGCGCCAGCAGTGAGATGGAGGAGAAGCTGTTTTTT,CASSEMEEKLFF,NA,NA,TRBV10-1,TRBJ2-2
TGCAGCGTTGTGAGGGACAGGGCCGACTATGGCTACACCTTC,CSVVRDRADYGYTF,TRBD1,few,TRBV29-1,TRBJ1-2
TGCGCCAGCAGCCAAGTTGTAGCCGGGATTAGTTACGAGCAGTACTTC,CASSQVVAGISYEQYF,NA,NA,TRBV4-1,TRBJ2-7
TGTGCCAGCAGCGGGACAGGGATAAACACTGAAGCTTTCTTT,CASSGTGINTEAFF,TRBD1,NA,TRBV25-1,TRBJ1-1
TGTGCCAGCAGCCGCGAAGCGAACACCGGGGAGCTGTTTTTT,CASSREANTGELFF,NA,few,TRBV7-9,TRBJ2-2
TGTGCCAGCAGACCACGATCGGGACTAGCGGCAGATACGCAGTATTTT,CASRPRSGLAADTQYF,TRBD2,few,TRBV6-6,TRBJ2-3
TGTGCCAGCAGCTTGGTTTGGGGGGGTGGAAATAATTCACCCCTCCACTTT,CASSLVWGGGNNSPLHF,NA,NA,TRBV5-6,TRBJ1-6
TGTGCCAGCAGTCCCTGGACTAGCGGGGGGCCTCACAATGAGCAGTTCTTC,CASSPWTSGGPHNEQFF,TRBD2,few,TRBV27,TRBJ2-1
TGTGCCACCCTGGGCAGGGGCAATGAAAAACTGTTTTTT,CATLGRGNEKLFF,NA,NA,TRBV5-8,TRBJ1-4
TGCAGCGTCGCAGGGCGGGGTGCCGCGTACGAGCAGTACTTC,CSVAGRGAAYEQYF,NA,few,TRBV29-1,TRBJ2-7
TGTGCCAGCAGCTTGCAACAGGCCGGAGGGGAGACCCAGTACTTC,CASSLQQAGGETQYF,NA,NA,TRBV5-4,TRBJ2-5
TGTGCCAGCCTCAGGGGCCCGACTCTTAACTATGGCTACACCTTC,CASLRGPTLNYGYTF,NA,few,TRBV2,TRBJ1-2
TGTGCCAGTAGTATAGAGGCAGGGTTCGAGCAGTACTTC,CASSIEAGFEQYF,NA,few,TRBV19,TRBJ2-7
TGTGCCAGCAGCAGGGGGTTGGGTGGCTACACCTTC,CASSRGLGGYTF,NA,NA,TRBV5-6,TRBJ1-2
TGCGCCAGCAGCCAAGATCTCGGGAAAACGGAGACCCAGTACTTC,CASSQDLGKTETQYF,NA,once,TRBV4-3,TRBJ2-5
TGTGCCAGCAGTGAAGTATTCAGGCGAAGGGGCAGTAACTATGGCTACACCTTC,CASSEVFRRRGSNYGYTF,NA,NA,TRBV6-1,TRBJ1-2
TGCGCCAGCAGCTTGGAGCCCAGCGCATCAGAGACCCAGTACTTC,CASSLEPSASETQYF,NA,few,TRBV5-1,TRBJ2-5